The clone carrying this TCR beta chain appeared a few times. This record belongs to a study of cytomegalovirus exposure and HLA in healthy donors. Primers for the PCR totalled 60 Vbeta and 13 Jbeta. The data were produced by immunoSEQ multiplex PCR, yet TCRdb's version contains in-frame clones alone and is incomplete. The sample has about 120,000 clones; around 62% are singletons. The CDR3 totals 17 residues. V dropped 1 base and J dropped 0 bases, with 13 bases sitting between them. The germline V gene has CDR1 LGHNA and CDR2 YSLEER. The sequence came from a woman in her 40s in good health and CMV-seropositive. The specimen was PBMCs. The chain carries TRBV4-3 and TRBJ1-3; D is unclear. For the CDR3, the DNA is TGCGCCAGCAGCCAAGGGTCGGCGGGCGACTCTGGAAACACCATATATTTT. It specifies CASSQGSAGDSGNTIYF.